The 9 T cell receptor beta chains reported below all come from one sample, sequenced in a study of breast tumors, draining lymph nodes, adjacent tissues. TCRdb ran MiXCR on the multiplex PCR reads and lists one entry per CDR3 protein. The data hold tens of thousands of distinct CDR3 sequences, with roughly 39% observed a single time. What was sequenced was breast tumor tissue. Receptors originate from a female donor with breast cancer. Some clones in this sample may be carry-over from other donors' samples.

This chain uses TRBV20-1 with TRBJ2-7; 11 nucleotides line up with TRBD2. Trimming removed 0 bases from V and 6 bases from J; junction bases left unmatched: 7. Germline V CDR1 and CDR2: DFQATT, SNEGSKA (reference sequence). This CDR3 contains 15 residues. Written as DNA, the CDR3 is TGCAGTGCTAGAGACGGGCTAGCGGGAGGCGGCGAGCAGTACTTC. Amino acids: CSARDGLAGGGEQYF.

The sample holds many counts of this clonotype. V usage is TRBV5-1 and J usage is TRBJ2-7; 11 nucleotides align to TRBD2. The V segment lost 4 bases and the J segment 0 bases; nucleotides outside the gene matches: 9. CDR1 is SGHRS, CDR2 YFSETQ, per germline. This CDR3 comprises 17 residues. CDR3 DNA: TGCGCCAGCAGCCAGGGGACTAGCGGACGAAGCTCCTACGAGCAGTACTTC. Translated: CASSQGTSGRSSYEQYF.

This clonotype has a handful of counts. This CDR3 is missing its conserved last phenylalanine or tryptophan, likely due to a read error. This sequence joins TRBV13 and TRBJ2-2; D is unclear. The CDR3 contains 13 residues. The germline V gene encodes CDR1 PRHDT and CDR2 FYEKMQ (reference sequence). The CDR3 reads CANSSQNTGELFL. In DNA, the CDR3 is TGTGCCAACAGCTCTCAGAACACCGGGGAGCTGTTTCTT.

V usage is TRBV7-2 and J usage is TRBJ2-3, with 7 bases fitting TRBD1. The germline V gene has CDR1 SGHTA and CDR2 FQGNSA. This CDR3 has 15 amino acids. Losses at the gene ends were 4 bases for V and 8 bases for J; bases not matched to a gene: 12. This chain's CDR3 is CASSSSGQAGGTQYF. The CDR3 bases are TGTGCCAGCAGCTCCAGTGGACAGGCGGGCGGTACGCAGTATTTT. Together with reference TRBV7-2 and TRBJ2-3, the CDR3 gives the full variable domain: GAGVSQSPSNKVTEKGKDVELRCDPISGHTALYWYRQSLGQGLEFLIYFQGNSAPDKSGLPSDRFSAERTGGSVSTLTIQRTQQEDSAVYLCASSSSGQAGGTQYFGPGTRLTVL.

The chain recombines TRBV11-2 with TRBJ1-2; D gene ambiguous. This CDR3 contains 12 residues. Germline V gene data show CDR1 as SGHAT and CDR2 as FQNNGV. V lost 5 bases, J lost 7 bases, and 11 bases lay in between. The CDR3 spells CASSPIWGGYTF. CDR3 DNA sequence: TGTGCCAGCAGCCCTATCTGGGGTGGCTACACCTTC.

V and J are TRBV29-1 and TRBJ2-7, with a possible D match to TRBD1 (6 bases). The germline V and J ends were trimmed by 6 bases and 3 bases, with 12 bases remaining between them. Per germline, CDR1 SQVTM and CDR2 ANQGSEA. The CDR3 totals 12 residues. Here the CDR3 reads CSVVGANYEQYF. CDR3 DNA: TGCAGCGTCGTGGGGGCTAACTACGAGCAGTACTTC.

The chain combines TRBV5-1 with TRBJ1-4; 9 bases map to TRBD1. Trimming took 1 base from V and 6 from J; bases not matched to a gene: 4. The germline V gene has CDR1 SGHRS and CDR2 YFSETQ. The CDR3 loop spans 15 amino acids. The CDR3 spells CASSLMTGGYEKLFF. The CDR3 DNA reads as TGCGCCAGCAGCTTGATGACAGGGGGTTATGAAAAACTGTTTTTT.

This clonotype was recorded a few times. CDR3 DNA: TGTGCCAGCAGTGAACCTAGCGAGCTAGCCAAAAACATTCAGTACTTC. Encoded protein: CASSEPSELAKNIQYF. The chain carries TRBV28 and TRBJ2-4; possibly TRBD2 for D (6 bases). V lost 5 bases, J lost 0 bases, and 14 bases lay in between. This CDR3 comprises 16 residues. Germline lookup yields CDR1 MDHEN and CDR2 SYDVKM.

The gene calls are TRBV10-3 and TRBJ2-1; 13 bases agree with TRBD2. Germline CDR1 is ENHRY and CDR2 is SYGVKD. The CDR3 runs to 13 residues. V lost 6 bases and J lost 8; bases outside the gene matches: 1. CDR3 sequence (DNA): TGTGCCATCAGCGGACTAGCGGGAGATGAGCAGTTCTTC. This encodes CAISGLAGDEQFF.